The T cell receptor (beta chain) under discussion was sequenced for a study of molecular identifiers for immune sequencing clone quantification. Overall study: Four portions were sequenced after RNA from roughly 21,000 or 96,000 naive CD8 cells was split five ways in replicates. Study observations and caveats: In CMV-specific effectors, clones above 20 copies held over 98% of molecules; naive, under 1%.

This clonotype was observed at least ten times. What it recognizes is unknown. Bulk TCR library preparation followed previously described methods with listed TCR primers. TCRdb reprocessed the PCR reads via MiXCR and lists one record per CDR3 protein. The sample shows hundreds of thousands of distinct CDR3 sequences, about 25% of them seen only once. Naive CD8 T cells were sorted, and the gate applied was CD8+CD4-CCR7+CD45RA+. Sequencing was carried out using naive CD8+ T cells from blood, with Jurkat cell RNA spiked in. Indicated subset: FACS-sorted CD8+CD4-CCR7+CD45RA+ naive T cells. The source is a human donor in good health. Some libraries in this study had Jurkat cell RNA spiked in.

The CDR3 bases are TGCAGTGCTAGACGGTTTGCGAAGACCCAGTACTTC. As protein: CSARRFAKTQYF. The rearrangement links TRBV20-1 to TRBJ2-5; no definite D call. This CDR3 is 12 amino acids long. Germline V gene sequence: CDR1 DFQATT, CDR2 SNEGSKA (reference sequence). V lost 2 bases and J 6 bases, leaving 10 bases between the germline ends.